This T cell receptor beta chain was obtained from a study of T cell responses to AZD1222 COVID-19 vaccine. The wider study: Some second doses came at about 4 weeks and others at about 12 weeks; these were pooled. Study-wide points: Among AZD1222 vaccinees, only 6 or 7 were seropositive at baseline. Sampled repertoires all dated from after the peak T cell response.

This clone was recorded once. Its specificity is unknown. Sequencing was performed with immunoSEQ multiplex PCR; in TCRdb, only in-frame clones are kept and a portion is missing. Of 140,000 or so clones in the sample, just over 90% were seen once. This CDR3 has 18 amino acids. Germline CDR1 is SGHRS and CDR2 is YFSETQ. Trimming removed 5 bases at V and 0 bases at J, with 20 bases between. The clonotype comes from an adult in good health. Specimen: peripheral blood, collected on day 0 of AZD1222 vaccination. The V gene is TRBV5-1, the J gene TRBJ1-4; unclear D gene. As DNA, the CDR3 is TGCGCCAGCAGTCTTGGGTTGGCAGATTTTGCAACTAATGAAAAACTGTTTTTT. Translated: CASSLGLADFATNEKLFF.